The clone carrying this T cell receptor beta chain was seen only a few times. Clones were read by immunoSEQ multiplex PCR, and TCRdb kept only the in-frame ones, dropping some. The sample carries 150,000 to 200,000 clones, roughly four fifths recorded once. This sample is part of a study of blood T cell repertoires in COVID-19. This TCR derives from a middle-aged man who had recovered from COVID-19. Source material: PBMCs or T cells enriched from blood (not recorded which).

The CDR3 here is CASSPSIGTDTQYF. Here the CDR3 DNA reads TGTGCCAGCTCACCATCGATAGGCACAGATACGCAGTATTTT. This rearrangement joins TRBV18 to TRBJ2-3; D call uncertain. CDR3 length equals 14 residues. The V and J ends lost 2 bases and 1 base respectively, with 7 bases between them. Looked up from germline, CDR1 is KGHSH and CDR2 is LQKENI. Looking up the rest from reference TRBV18 and TRBJ2-3 gives the full variable domain: NAGVMQNPRHLVRRRGQEARLRCSPMKGHSHVYWYRQLPEEGLKFMVYLQKENIIDESGMPKERFSAEFPKEGPSILRIQQVVRGDSAAYFCASSPSIGTDTQYFGPGTRLTVL.